One and the same sample provided the 24 T cell receptor beta chains below, sequenced in a study of T-cell memory formation after mild COVID-19 (dated by TCRdb to the early 2020s). The library was prepared using 5' RACE. The data were produced on an Illumina NovaSeq 6000. Clones were called with MiXCR by TCRdb after fastp trimmed the public reads at Q25, and only in-frame beta chains were retained. Rows with a matching CDR3 protein are joined into one entry that keeps the most common DNA and genes. The sample table shows about 190,000 distinct CDR3 sequences, and roughly 27% are seen once. The ten largest clones represent 11% of the sample. The sequenced sample consisted of PBMCs or a T cell subset sorted from them (not recorded which). The receptors come from an adult woman who had mild COVID-19 (a few samples of this study predate the infection). The sample titles of this study are shuffled in the database, so cell type and time point are left out; the donor was told from shared clones.

The genes are TRBV20-1 and TRBJ1-3; D unresolved. Trimming removed 3 bases at V and 4 bases at J, with 10 bases between. This CDR3 is built from 13 residues. Germline CDR1 DFQATT, CDR2 SNEGSKA (reference sequence). CDR3 coding DNA: TGCAGTGCTAGTGGTGGTAACGGAAACACCATATATTTT. Protein sequence: CSASGGNGNTIYF.

This clonotype was recorded a few times. The chain links TRBV4-3 to TRBJ1-2; D is unresolved. CDR3 length equals 16 residues. V shed 0 bases and J shed 3 bases, with 14 bases lying between them. Germline V gives CDR1 LGHNA, CDR2 YSLEER. CDR3 sequence reads: CASSQEWKLRDYGYTF. CDR3 coding DNA: TGCGCCAGCAGCCAAGAGTGGAAGCTACGTGACTATGGCTACACCTTC.

This clonotype was recorded a few times. The rearrangement joins TRBV6-5 to TRBJ2-6; the match to TRBD2 covers 8 bases. The CDR3 contains 15 residues. CDR1 is MNHEY and CDR2 is SVGAGI in the germline V gene. V gave up 6 bases and J gave up 3 bases; unmatched junction bases: 4. The CDR3 DNA follows: TGTGCCAGCAGAAGCGGGGGAAATGGGGCCAACGTCCTGACTTTC. Translating it yields CASRSGGNGANVLTF.

A few counts support this clonotype. The rearrangement uses TRBV11-2 and TRBJ2-2; D perhaps matches TRBD1 (5 bases). Deletions cut 7 bases from V and 8 bases from J, with 11 bases between. Germline CDR1 and CDR2: SGHAT and FQNNGV. The CDR3 runs 12 residues. CDR3 amino acids: CASTYRPGELFF. The CDR3 region has the DNA TGTGCCAGCACTTACAGGCCGGGGGAGCTGTTTTTT. Full variable domain (missing parts from reference TRBV11-2 and TRBJ2-2): EAGVAQSPRYKIIEKRQSVAFWCNPISGHATLYWYQQILGQGPKLLIQFQNNGVVDDSQLPKDRFSAERLKGVDSTLKIQPAKLEDSAVYLCASTYRPGELFFGEGSRLTVL.

This clonotype was seen only a few times. The V and J genes are TRBV20-1 and TRBJ2-5; maybe TRBD1 (5 bases). The CDR3 runs 14 residues. V lost 5 bases to trimming and J lost 1 base, with 14 bases between them. Germline V gene data show CDR1 as DFQATT and CDR2 as SNEGSKA (reference sequence). The DNA for the CDR3 is TGCAGTGCTCCCAAGACTGGGGCCCAAGAGACCCAGTACTTC. Translating gives CSAPKTGAQETQYF.

There are many counts of this clonotype. The chain is built from TRBV5-5 and TRBJ2-3; TRBD1 agrees at 8 bases. Germline V gene lookup returns CDR1 SGHKS and CDR2 YYEKEE (reference sequence). CDR3 size: 15 residues. V gave up 0 bases and J gave up 7 bases; unmatched junction bases: 7. Here the CDR3 DNA reads TGTGCCAGCAGCTTGGGCTTCGACAGGGGAAATACGCAGTATTTT. Translation gives CASSLGFDRGNTQYF.

This clonotype showed up just a few times. The rearrangement uses TRBV7-2 and TRBJ2-1, with 16 bases lining up with TRBD2. Per the germline V gene, CDR1 is SGHTA and CDR2 is FQGNSA. Trimming took 5 bases from V and 4 from J; bases not matched to a gene: 2. This CDR3 is 16 amino acids long. The CDR3 coding sequence is TGTGCCAGCAGCAAGGGACTAGCGGGAGGGTACAATGAGCAGTTCTTC. Protein sequence: CASSKGLAGGYNEQFF.

The rearrangement uses TRBV5-6 and TRBJ2-1; 8 positions agree with TRBD2. The CDR3 length is 16 residues. Germline V gives CDR1 SGHDT, CDR2 YYEEEE. Unmatched junction bases numbered 2, after V lost 0 bases and J lost 0 bases. This CDR3 is CASSLVGTSSYNEQFF. In DNA, the CDR3 is TGTGCCAGCAGCTTGGTAGGGACTAGCTCCTACAATGAGCAGTTCTTC.

The rearrangement joins TRBV24-1 to TRBJ2-3; 9 bases align to TRBD1. CDR1 and CDR2 (germline): KGHDR, SFDVKD. V lost 8 bases and J lost 2; bases outside the gene matches: 13. The CDR3 extends over 17 amino acids. The CDR3 DNA reads TGTGCCACCACGAAGTGGACAGGGGAGGACTCCACAGATACGCAGTATTTT. This encodes CATTKWTGEDSTDTQYF.

The rearrangement uses TRBV20-1 and TRBJ2-1; tentative D call: TRBD2 (6 bases). The CDR3 has 15 amino acids. With 7 bases removed from V and 9 bases from J, the gap between germline ends came to 25 bases. Germline CDR1 is DFQATT and CDR2 is SNEGSKA (reference sequence). CDR3 amino acids: CSVLWRGLPATEQFF. The CDR3 DNA sequence: TGCAGTGTCCTATGGCGGGGACTGCCCGCCACTGAGCAGTTCTTC.

The table lists this clonotype with a few counts. The CDR3 loop reads CASSLEAGPTDTQYF. For the CDR3, the DNA is TGTGCCAGCAGTTTAGAGGCAGGGCCCACAGATACGCAGTATTTT. V is TRBV28 and J is TRBJ2-3; possible D gene TRBD1, 5 bases. CDR1 and CDR2 from the germline V gene are MDHEN and SYDVKM. This CDR3 comprises 15 residues. Trimming took 2 bases from V and 2 from J, leaving 11 bases between them.

This clonotype was seen repeatedly, ten times or more. This chain joins TRBV6-5 and TRBJ2-7; TRBD1 is a possible D gene (6 bases). Trimming removed 0 bases at V and 10 bases at J, with 7 bases between. CDR1 is MNHEY, CDR2 SVGAGI, per germline. The CDR3 loop spans 11 amino acids. The chain's CDR3 is CASSYSGTQYF. The CDR3 DNA reads TGTGCCAGCAGTTACTCCGGGACACAGTACTTC.

This clonotype was recorded a few times. Here the CDR3 reads CASSPAGRNQPQHF. Here the CDR3 DNA reads TGTGCCAGCAGCCCCGCGGGGCGCAATCAGCCCCAGCATTTT. This chain connects TRBV12-3 or TRBV12-4 to TRBJ1-5, with D possibly TRBD1 on 5 matching bases. The CDR3 is 14 amino acids. V lost 6 bases, J lost 2 bases, and 11 bases lay in between.

This sequence joins TRBV12-3 or TRBV12-4 and TRBJ1-1, with D hard to call. This CDR3 region has 14 residues. With 6 bases removed from V and 4 bases from J, the gap between germline ends came to 15 bases. CDR3 nucleotide sequence: TGTGCCAGCAGGATGAGGCGGCTTGGCACTGAAGCTTTCTTT. Its translation: CASRMRRLGTEAFF.

V is TRBV24-1 and J is TRBJ2-2; no definite D call. The V gene lost 3 bases and the J gene lost 13 bases, with 14 bases spanning the gap. The germline CDR1 and CDR2 sequences are KGHDR and SFDVKD. This CDR3 is built from 13 residues. CDR3 nucleotides: TGTGCCACCAGTGATCCACAGTACCGAGGGCTGTTTTTT. It encodes CATSDPQYRGLFF.

V usage is TRBV20-1 and J usage is TRBJ2-3; TRBD1 or TRBD2 may be the D gene (5 bases each). In germline, CDR1 is DFQATT, CDR2 SNEGSKA (reference sequence). The CDR3 has 13 residues. The CDR3 protein is CRVGDASTDTQYF. The CDR3 nucleotides read TGCAGGGTAGGGGACGCAAGCACAGATACGCAGTATTTT.

This chain joins TRBV12-3 or TRBV12-4 and TRBJ2-3, with 16 positions matching TRBD2. Trimming at V came to 4 bases and at J to 4 bases, leaving 8 bases not matched to a gene. CDR3 size: 18 residues. This CDR3 reads CASSSPGTSGGESDTQYF. In DNA form, the CDR3 reads TGTGCCAGCAGTTCCCCGGGGACTAGCGGGGGGGAGTCAGATACGCAGTATTTT.

The rearrangement links TRBV6-2 or TRBV6-3 to TRBJ2-5; no firm D call. The V end lost 8 bases, the J end lost 5 bases, and 9 bases lay between the germline ends. CDR1 is MNHEY, CDR2 SVGEGT, per germline. This CDR3 has 11 amino acids. CDR3 in amino acids: CASEWDETQYF. The CDR3, as DNA: TGTGCCAGCGAATGGGATGAGACCCAGTACTTC.

The chain carries TRBV12-3 or TRBV12-4 and TRBJ1-2; D gene unclear. With 5 bases removed from V and 4 bases from J, the gap between germline ends came to 14 bases. CDR3 length: 14 residues. The CDR3 loop is CASSPLRGPYGYTF. CDR3 sequence (DNA): TGTGCCAGCAGTCCCCTTAGAGGGCCCTATGGCTACACCTTC.

V gene TRBV3-1 combines with J gene TRBJ2-7; a weak D match, TRBD2 (6 bases). Germline-derived CDR1 and CDR2 are LGHDT and YNNKEL (reference sequence). The CDR3 covers 11 residues. The CDR3 DNA follows: TGTGCAGTGGGGGGACCCTACGAGCAGTACTTC. This gives the protein CAVGGPYEQYF.

The genes are TRBV1 and TRBJ2-7; whether TRBD2, the table's D call, matches the DNA was not checked. TRBV1 is shown as a pseudogene. The CDR3 is 16 residues long. CDR3 protein: CTSRPLTSGGAYEQYF. In DNA, the CDR3 is TGCACCAGCAGACCCCTGACTAGCGGGGGGGCCTACGAGCAGTACTTC.

About this clonotype: The junction shows a germline mismatch at one end, possibly a read error. J is TRBJ1-2 and V is TRBV7-3, with D possibly TRBD1 on 5 matching bases. The CDR3 length is 13 residues. CDR1 and CDR2 from the germline V gene are SGHTA and FQGTGA. The CDR3 here is CASSPEWGGDLHF. CDR3 DNA: TGTGCCAGCAGCCCCGAGTGGGGGGGGGACCTCCACTTC.

The rearrangement joins TRBV5-1 to TRBJ2-2; 12 nucleotides match TRBD2. The CDR3 length is 17 residues. The trim removed 3 bases at V and 8 bases at J, leaving 11 bases unmatched. Germline-derived CDR1 and CDR2 are SGHRS and YFSETQ. CDR3 bases: TGCGCCAGCAGCTCCACCCAATTACTAGCGGGAGGAGGGGAGCTGTTTTTT. Encoded protein: CASSSTQLLAGGGELFF.

This rearrangement joins TRBV3-1 to TRBJ2-7; no reliable D call. The CDR3 contains 12 residues. V was shortened by 5 bases and J by 0 bases, with 5 bases between the two germline ends. Germline CDR1 and CDR2: LGHDT and YNNKEL (reference sequence). Here the CDR3 reads CASSINSYEQYF. CDR3 DNA sequence: TGTGCCAGCAGCATCAACTCCTACGAGCAGTACTTC.